This T cell receptor (beta chain) derives from a study of T cell responses to AZD1222 COVID-19 vaccine. Generated by immunoSEQ multiplex PCR, the TCRdb table keeps only in-frame clones and is missing some. Among roughly 140,000 clones listed, 88% were seen once. This material consisted of peripheral blood, taken on day 0 of AZD1222 vaccination. The sequence derives from an adult in good health.

The CDR3 coding sequence is TGCGCCAGCAGCAAACAGGGGGCTCGCAATCAGCCCCAGCATTTT. Translation: CASSKQGARNQPQHF. The chain recombines TRBV5-1 with TRBJ1-5; 9 bases are shared with TRBD1. Per the germline V gene, CDR1 is SGHRS and CDR2 is YFSETQ. After removal of 4 bases from V and 2 bases from J, the junction contained 4 bases not matched to a gene. The length of the CDR3 is 15 residues.